The 27 T cell receptor beta chains below were found in one sample sequenced in a study of control samples from healthy donors and cancer patients. Only in-frame clones appear in the TCRdb table, and some are missing; sequencing was by immunoSEQ multiplex PCR. The sample holds around 140,000 clones; under 95% are singletons and the top ten take 5.5% to 7.5%. The specimen was blood. The receptors originated from a man aged 18 to 29 in good health.

The chain couples TRBV7-9 to TRBJ2-1; the D is unclear. Per the germline V gene, CDR1 is SEHNR and CDR2 is FQNEAQ (reference sequence). The CDR3 extends over 12 amino acids. Trimming stripped 10 bases from V and 0 bases from J, with 7 bases between. CDR3 nucleotides: TGTGCCACCTTCAGCTCCTACAATGAGCAGTTCTTC. It yields the protein CATFSSYNEQFF.

This clone was counted once. The rearrangement uses TRBV7-9 and TRBJ2-7; 7 bases line up with TRBD1. Germline V gene lookup returns CDR1 SEHNR and CDR2 FQNEAQ (reference sequence). This CDR3 region has 15 residues. V trimming: 5 bases; J trimming: 3 bases; junction bases outside the gene matches: 10. The CDR3 DNA reads TGTGCCAGCAGCCCTACAGGGGCCGAGGACTACGAGCAGTACTTC. Translating it yields CASSPTGAEDYEQYF.

This sequence joins TRBV5-5 and TRBJ2-3, with a possible D match to TRBD1 (5 bases). The CDR3 runs 13 residues. The germline V gene encodes CDR1 SGHKS and CDR2 YYEKEE (reference sequence). V lost 2 bases and J 4 bases, leaving 8 bases between the germline ends. CDR3 DNA: TGTGCCAGCAGCTTCAGGGCCCCAGATACGCAGTATTTT. This translates into CASSFRAPDTQYF.

This clone was recorded once. The chain couples TRBV4-1 to TRBJ2-5; 11 bases fit TRBD2. CDR3 length equals 15 residues. From germline, CDR1 is MGHRA and CDR2 YSYEKL. V lost 5 bases, J lost 3 bases, and 5 bases stayed unmatched. The CDR3 loop is CASSSVLAGEETQYF. The DNA for the CDR3 is TGCGCCAGCAGCTCGGTACTAGCGGGGGAAGAGACCCAGTACTTC.

This chain links TRBV6-9 with TRBJ2-1, with TRBD1 identical over 11 bases. Trimming removed 6 bases from V and 6 bases from J; junction bases left unmatched: 4. Germline V gene lookup returns CDR1 MNHGY and CDR2 SVAAGI. The CDR3 is 14 amino acids. This CDR3 is CASRDRGRVNEQFF. The CDR3 bases are TGTGCCAGCAGGGACAGGGGGCGGGTCAATGAGCAGTTCTTC.

The V and J genes are TRBV4-1 and TRBJ1-1; maybe TRBD1 (5 bases). The CDR3 is 14 amino acids. CDR1 is MGHRA, CDR2 YSYEKL, per germline. Trimming left V 3 bases short and J 7 bases short, with 15 bases between. The CDR3 reads CASSQKTDWVEAFF. The CDR3 bases are TGCGCCAGCAGCCAGAAGACAGATTGGGTTGAAGCTTTCTTT.

The genes are TRBV29-1 and TRBJ2-5, with 10 bases fitting TRBD2. Germline CDR1 reads SQVTM; CDR2 reads ANQGSEA. V was pared by 4 bases and J by 3 bases, with 5 bases of the junction left unmatched. This CDR3 is 14 amino acids long. The CDR3 region is CSVVVLAGKETQYF. The CDR3 DNA is TGCAGCGTTGTGGTACTAGCGGGAAAAGAGACCCAGTACTTC.

The chain is built from TRBV10-2 and TRBJ2-2, with 7 bases aligning to TRBD1. Per the germline V gene, CDR1 is WSHSY and CDR2 is SAAADI. The V segment lost 0 bases and the J segment 6 bases; nucleotides outside the gene matches: 1. This CDR3 spans 14 amino acids. CDR3 DNA: TGCGCCAGCAGTGAGTCGACAGGGTCCGGGGAGCTGTTTTTT. Translating it yields CASSESTGSGELFF.

Written as DNA, the CDR3 is TGTGCCAGCAGCCCCCGACCAGGACTAGCACAGAATGAGCAGTTCTTC. Translated, it gives CASSPRPGLAQNEQFF. The chain is built from TRBV7-3 and TRBJ2-1; 8 bases agree with TRBD2. Germline assignment: CDR1 SGHTA and CDR2 FQGTGA. The CDR3 totals 16 residues. The trim removed 5 bases at V and 7 bases at J, leaving 13 bases unmatched.

V gene TRBV27 combines with J gene TRBJ1-2, with D possibly being TRBD1 (5 bases). This CDR3 has 14 amino acids. Trimming took 3 bases from V and 3 from J, leaving 11 bases between them. Germline values: CDR1 MNHEY, CDR2 SMNVEV (reference sequence). The CDR3 nucleotides are TGTGCCAGCAGTTTGGGCCAGGGAGACTATGGCTACACCTTC. Translation gives CASSLGQGDYGYTF.

V usage is TRBV7-2 and J usage is TRBJ2-1; D ambiguous. The CDR3 length is 11 residues. Germline CDR1 reads SGHTA; CDR2 reads FQGNSA. V lost 2 bases and J lost 10, with 6 bases in between. The CDR3 spells CASSLRIEQFF. The CDR3, as DNA: TGTGCCAGCAGCTTAAGGATAGAGCAGTTCTTC.

This clone has just one count. The chain employs TRBV15 and TRBJ2-2; weak D call: TRBD2 (6 bases). V was pared by 2 bases and J by 3 bases, with 13 bases between. The germline V gene encodes CDR1 LNHNV and CDR2 YYDKDF (reference sequence). The CDR3 is made up of 16 amino acids. In nucleotides, the CDR3 is TGTGCCACCAGCAGAACGCAGGGAGGTGACACCGGGGAGCTGTTTTTT. The encoded protein is CATSRTQGGDTGELFF.

The rearrangement links TRBV13 to TRBJ1-6; D is undetermined. The V end lost 3 bases, the J end lost 7 bases, and 13 bases lay between the germline ends. CDR3 length: 15 residues. Germline V lookup: CDR1 PRHDT, CDR2 FYEKMQ (reference sequence). The CDR3 region has the DNA TGTGCCAGCAGCTTTGGAGGGTTCCGGAATTCACCCCTCCACTTT. This gives the protein CASSFGGFRNSPLHF.

This chain links TRBV7-2 with TRBJ1-5; D call uncertain. CDR1 is SGHTA, CDR2 FQGNSA, per germline. The V and J ends lost 5 bases and 9 bases respectively, with 14 bases between them. The CDR3 contains 13 residues. The CDR3 DNA sequence: TGTGCCAGCAGCCGAGTCCCCCGGGGGCCCCAGCATTTT. Protein sequence: CASSRVPRGPQHF.

This chain uses TRBV4-1 with TRBJ2-1; no reliable D call. CDR3 length: 16 residues. Deletions cut 3 bases from V and 5 bases from J, with 17 bases between. Looked up from germline, CDR1 is MGHRA and CDR2 is YSYEKL. CDR3 residues: CASSQPRSLGNNEQFF. CDR3 in DNA: TGCGCCAGCAGCCAGCCAAGGTCCCTTGGGAACAATGAGCAGTTCTTC.

J is TRBJ2-3 and V is TRBV7-3; 15 bases line up with TRBD2. CDR1 is SGHTA, CDR2 FQGTGA, per germline. The CDR3 spans 16 residues. Trimming took 3 bases from V and 9 from J; bases not matched to a gene: 7. CDR3 protein: CASSFQGLAGGTTQYF. In nucleotides, the CDR3 is TGTGCCAGCAGCTTTCAGGGACTAGCGGGAGGCACCACGCAGTATTTT.

The chain uses TRBV5-1 and TRBJ2-3, with unresolved D. V was trimmed by 2 bases and J by 4 bases, leaving 11 bases between them. This CDR3 comprises 14 residues. Germline V gives CDR1 SGHRS, CDR2 YFSETQ. The CDR3 sequence is CASSFQNPPDTQYF. Written as DNA, the CDR3 is TGCGCCAGCAGCTTTCAGAACCCGCCAGATACGCAGTATTTT.

The CDR3 nucleotides are TGTGCCATTTGGATAGAACCTGGCGGTGAAGCTTTCTTT. Its translation: CAIWIEPGGEAFF. The chain is built from TRBV7-9 and TRBJ1-1; the D is unclear. Trimming removed 10 bases from V and 7 bases from J, with 19 bases in between. CDR3 length: 13 amino acids. The germline gives CDR1 SEHNR, CDR2 FQNEAQ (reference sequence).

DNA of the CDR3: TGTGCCAGCAGCGTCACCCGGACTAGCATGGCCCAGTACTTC. Its protein is CASSVTRTSMAQYF. This sequence joins TRBV7-6 and TRBJ2-5; 8 nucleotides align to TRBD2. The CDR3 is 14 residues long. Per the germline V gene, CDR1 is SGHVS and CDR2 is FNYEAQ. V gave up 5 bases and J gave up 9 bases; unmatched junction bases: 11.

V gene TRBV21-1 combines with J gene TRBJ2-6; no DNA check was done on the table's D call, TRBD1. TRBV21-1 is tagged as a pseudogene. This CDR3 comprises 18 residues. The CDR3 sequence is CAGKVRTWDFYGANVLTF. As DNA, the CDR3 is TGTGCCGGGAAGGTTAGGACATGGGATTTTTATGGGGCCAACGTCCTGACTTTC.

The CDR3 spells CASTLGQGRTDTQYF. The CDR3 region has the DNA TGTGCCAGCACTTTAGGGCAGGGGAGGACAGATACGCAGTATTTT. This chain joins TRBV7-9 and TRBJ2-3, with D possibly being TRBD1 or TRBD2 (6 bases each). The CDR3 runs to 15 residues. The V end lost 7 bases, the J end lost 3 bases, and 17 bases lay between the germline ends. Germline V CDR1 and CDR2: SEHNR, FQNEAQ (reference sequence).

This chain connects TRBV6-4 to TRBJ2-1; no reliable D call. The CDR3 has 13 residues. Germline V gives CDR1 MRHNA, CDR2 SNTAGT. Trimming took off 6 bases at V and 4 bases at J, with 10 bases between the two ends. The DNA for the CDR3 is TGTGCCAGCAGGCTAGACTCATACAATGAGCAGTTCTTC. Its translation: CASRLDSYNEQFF.

The table lists this clone with a few counts. This chain joins TRBV7-2 and TRBJ2-3, with D possibly TRBD2 on 6 matching bases. Trimming took off 2 bases at V and 5 bases at J, with 14 bases between the two ends. The CDR3 runs to 15 residues. CDR1 is SGHTA and CDR2 is FQGNSA in the germline V gene. The DNA of the CDR3 is TGTGCCAGCAGCTTACGTGAGGGAGGACGAGATACGCAGTATTTT. Protein: CASSLREGGRDTQYF. Supplemented by reference TRBV7-2 and TRBJ2-3, the full variable domain reads GAGVSQSPSNKVTEKGKDVELRCDPISGHTALYWYRQSLGQGLEFLIYFQGNSAPDKSGLPSDRFSAERTGGSVSTLTIQRTQQEDSAVYLCASSLREGGRDTQYFGPGTRLTVL.

The chain has TRBV5-1 and TRBJ2-3; 14 bases are shared with TRBD2. V lost 4 bases, J lost 1 base, and 14 bases stayed unmatched. The CDR3 spans 20 residues. Germline loops: CDR1 SGHRS, CDR2 YFSETQ. This chain's CDR3 is CASSIRLAGGLGKRTDTQYF. The CDR3 coding sequence is TGCGCCAGCAGCATTCGACTAGCGGGGGGGCTCGGAAAACGCACAGATACGCAGTATTTT.

The J gene is TRBJ1-1, the V gene TRBV10-3, with D hard to call. Trimming removed 6 bases at V and 1 base at J, with 9 bases between. Germline V CDR1 and CDR2: ENHRY, SYGVKD. The CDR3 has 13 amino acids. The CDR3 DNA is TGTGCCATCAGAGAAGGGAAGAACACTGAAGCTTTCTTT. This translates into CAIREGKNTEAFF.

CDR3 DNA sequence: TGTGCCAGCAGGGGGCGGGGAGCTAGCACAGATACGCAGTATTTT. This sequence encodes CASRGRGASTDTQYF. The chain uses TRBV7-9 and TRBJ2-3; D is perhaps TRBD2 (6 bases). This CDR3 has 15 residues. Germline CDR1 SEHNR, CDR2 FQNEAQ (reference sequence). With 6 bases removed from V and 0 bases from J, the gap between germline ends came to 13 bases.

This chain connects TRBV24-1 to TRBJ1-1; 7 bases agree with TRBD1. Germline-derived CDR1 and CDR2 are KGHDR and SFDVKD. The CDR3 extends over 13 amino acids. V lost 9 bases and J lost 3; bases outside the gene matches: 6. CDR3 residues: CATEGAQDTEAFF. CDR3 sequence (DNA): TGTGCCACCGAGGGGGCTCAGGACACTGAAGCTTTCTTT.